This passage covers 23 T cell receptor beta chains from one sample sequenced in a study of naive and memory T cell subsets. Two oligonucleotides, mixed equimolar, formed the beta constant-region primer covering TRBC1 and TRBC2. TCRdb used MiXCR to reprocess the UMI-ligation and nested PCR reads, holding one entry per CDR3 protein. The table includes under 100,000 distinct CDR3 sequences, roughly 7% detected once. What was sequenced was central memory CD4+ T cells from blood. These TCRs come from a human donor in good health.

This clonotype was observed many times. This chain links TRBV5-5 with TRBJ1-2, with unresolved D. The germline V and J ends were trimmed by 0 bases and 1 base, with 1 base remaining between them. Germline CDR1 SGHKS, CDR2 YYEKEE (reference sequence). The CDR3 runs 12 residues. Here the CDR3 reads CASSLDNYGYTF. In nucleotides, the CDR3 is TGTGCCAGCAGCTTGGATAACTATGGCTACACCTTC.

This clonotype occurred many times. The chain combines TRBV4-3 with TRBJ1-5; 8 bases match TRBD1. The ends lost 3 bases at V and 2 bases at J; junction bases unmatched: 0. Germline assignment: CDR1 LGHNA and CDR2 YSLEER. The CDR3 is 14 residues long. CDR3 sequence: CASSQGQGNQPQHF. In DNA form, the CDR3 reads TGCGCCAGCAGCCAGGGACAGGGCAATCAGCCCCAGCATTTT.

The CDR3 loop is CASSLDTLNTGELFF. The DNA of the CDR3 is TGTGCCAGCAGCTTAGACACCCTGAACACCGGGGAGCTGTTTTTT. V is TRBV7-7 and J is TRBJ2-2; unclear D gene. Germline CDR1 reads SSHAT; CDR2 reads FNYEAQ (reference sequence). The CDR3 loop spans 15 amino acids. The V end was cut by 1 base, the J end by 1 base, with 7 bases between.

In its sample, this clonotype was seen many times. V is TRBV12-3 or TRBV12-4 and J is TRBJ2-2; D is undetermined. Trimming stripped 3 bases from V and 2 bases from J, with 10 bases between. The CDR3 consists of 15 residues. The CDR3, as DNA: TGTGCCAGCAGTTTGGCGGCCAGAAACACCGGGGAGCTGTTTTTT. Translating gives CASSLAARNTGELFF.

The sample holds a few counts of this clonotype. J is TRBJ1-3 and V is TRBV12-3 or TRBV12-4; D perhaps matches TRBD1 (5 bases). This CDR3 spans 16 amino acids. V gave up 11 bases and J gave up 0 bases, with 20 bases separating them. In DNA form, the CDR3 reads TGTGCCGCCGCGACCGGGGGAGGCTTCTCTGGAAACACCATATATTTT. Translation gives CAAATGGGFSGNTIYF.

This clonotype was seen at least ten times. The chain couples TRBV12-3 or TRBV12-4 to TRBJ1-6, with TRBD1 as a possible D gene (6 bases). Trimming stripped 2 bases from V and 8 bases from J, with 7 bases between. The CDR3 extends over 13 amino acids. CDR3 sequence (DNA): TGTGCCAGCAGTTTAACAGGGTATTCACCCCTCCACTTT. Translated: CASSLTGYSPLHF.

Worth noting for this clonotype: The CDR3 does not close with the conserved phenylalanine or tryptophan, likely indicating a read error. The rearrangement uses TRBV18 and TRBJ1-6; a possible D gene is TRBD1 (5 bases). The V gene's germline CDR1 is KGHSH and CDR2 LQKENI. The CDR3 has 13 residues. The V and J ends lost 3 bases and 10 bases respectively, with 10 bases between them. In DNA form, the CDR3 reads TGTGCCAGCTCACCCCGACAGCCATCACCCCTCCACTTA. Translating it yields CASSPRQPSPLHL.

In this sample, this clonotype turned up a few times. This chain uses TRBV6-6 with TRBJ2-5, with a tentative D call TRBD1 (5 bases). CDR1 and CDR2 from the germline V gene are MNHNY and SVGAGI (reference sequence). The CDR3 extends over 14 amino acids. The V end lost 6 bases, the J end lost 0 bases, and 11 bases lay between the germline ends. CDR3 coding DNA: TGTGCCAGCAGGACCCGACAGTACCAAGAGACCCAGTACTTC. Residues: CASRTRQYQETQYF.

This chain joins TRBV28 and TRBJ2-1; 8 positions agree with TRBD2. The germline V gene has CDR1 MDHEN and CDR2 SYDVKM. The CDR3 has 14 residues. Germline trimming cut 7 bases from V and 7 bases from J; bases unmatched to any gene: 9. The CDR3 is CASMRGAPENEQFF. In DNA form, the CDR3 reads TGTGCCAGCATGCGGGGGGCTCCGGAAAATGAGCAGTTCTTC.

In its sample, this clonotype was seen many times. This sequence joins TRBV18 and TRBJ2-3; 10 bases are shared with TRBD1. J gave up 2 bases and V 8 bases, and 4 bases lay outside the gene matches. CDR3 length: 14 amino acids. Looked up from germline, CDR1 is KGHSH and CDR2 is LQKENI. The CDR3: CASDRGLDTDTQYF. The CDR3 region has the DNA TGTGCCAGCGACAGGGGGCTCGACACAGATACGCAGTATTTT.

In its sample, this clonotype was seen many times. This chain connects TRBV5-4 to TRBJ2-1, with D possibly being TRBD1 or TRBD2 (6 bases each). Between the trimmed V and J ends, which lost 1 base and 2 bases, there was a span of 19 bases. The V gene's germline CDR1 is SGHNT and CDR2 YYREEE (reference sequence). The CDR3 consists of 18 residues. The CDR3 loop is CASSLRRGRDPTYNEQFF. The CDR3 region has the DNA TGTGCCAGCAGCTTGCGCCGGGGGCGGGACCCCACCTACAATGAGCAGTTCTTC.

This clonotype has ten or more counts. V gene TRBV29-1 combines with J gene TRBJ2-1; 7 bases line up with TRBD1. This CDR3 is 13 amino acids long. Trimming cost V 5 bases and J 9 bases; bases outside gene matches: 10. Germline-derived CDR1 and CDR2 are SQVTM and ANQGSEA. The CDR3 is CSVIGQVKSEQFF. In DNA form, the CDR3 reads TGCAGCGTTATCGGACAGGTTAAGAGTGAGCAGTTCTTC.

J is TRBJ2-2 and V is TRBV7-2; TRBD2 matches at 10 bases. This CDR3 has 17 amino acids. The V segment lost 3 bases and the J segment 2 bases; nucleotides outside the gene matches: 6. Germline V lookup: CDR1 SGHTA, CDR2 FQGNSA. The DNA of the CDR3 is TGTGCCAGCAGCTTCCCTACTAGCGGGGCCAACACCGGGGAGCTGTTTTTT. Amino acids: CASSFPTSGANTGELFF.

Written as DNA, the CDR3 is TGCAGTGCCGCTAGAGAGGAGTGGGACCCATACGGCGAGCAGTACTTC. Translated: CSAAREEWDPYGEQYF. The chain employs TRBV20-1 and TRBJ2-7; either TRBD1 or TRBD2 may supply D (5 bases each). The germline gives CDR1 DFQATT, CDR2 SNEGSKA (reference sequence). The CDR3 spans 16 residues. V was clipped by 6 bases and J by 6 bases, with 27 bases between them.

This clonotype has a single count. This CDR3 reads CASSSSGLARNNEQFF. The CDR3 DNA follows: TGTGCCAGCAGTTCCTCTGGTTTAGCGCGCAACAATGAGCAGTTCTTC. This sequence joins TRBV6-2 or TRBV6-3 and TRBJ2-1, with D possibly TRBD2 on 5 matching bases. The germline V and J ends were trimmed by 4 bases and 5 bases, with 18 bases remaining between them. Germline values: CDR1 MNHEY, CDR2 SVGEGT. The CDR3 is made up of 16 amino acids.

This clonotype appeared many times. The chain employs TRBV20-1 and TRBJ1-2; unclear D gene. Trimming stripped 1 base from V and 8 bases from J, with 8 bases between. Germline V gives CDR1 DFQATT, CDR2 SNEGSKA (reference sequence). The CDR3 runs 11 residues. The CDR3 reads CSARGTEGYTF. Written as DNA, the CDR3 is TGCAGTGCTAGAGGGACCGAAGGCTACACCTTC.

CDR3 in DNA: TGTGCCAGCAGAGGGGCCTCGGCCGCTAGGAATGAGCAGTTCTTC. This sequence encodes CASRGASAARNEQFF. The chain employs TRBV6-2 or TRBV6-3 and TRBJ2-1; tentative D call: TRBD1 (5 bases). CDR1 and CDR2 from the germline V gene are MNHEY and SVGEGT. The length of the CDR3 is 15 residues. V shed 6 bases and J shed 7 bases, with 19 bases lying between them.

In this sample, this clonotype turned up many times. The chain combines TRBV20-1 with TRBJ1-1; tentative D call: TRBD1 (5 bases). Looked up from germline, CDR1 is DFQATT and CDR2 is SNEGSKA (reference sequence). Between the trimmed V and J ends, which lost 0 bases and 11 bases, there was a span of 16 bases. The CDR3 covers 13 residues. CDR3 protein: CSARDGGVVSAFF. CDR3 DNA sequence: TGCAGTGCTAGAGATGGAGGGGTTGTTTCTGCTTTCTTT.

The sample holds many counts of this clonotype. The chain recombines TRBV28 with TRBJ1-2; D is possibly TRBD1 (6 bases). CDR1 is MDHEN and CDR2 is SYDVKM in the germline V gene. The CDR3 contains 17 residues. The V gene lost 2 bases and the J gene lost 4 bases, with 20 bases spanning the gap. CDR3 region: CASSLSGGNREGYGYTF. DNA for the CDR3: TGTGCCAGCAGTTTAAGTGGGGGAAACAGGGAGGGCTATGGCTACACCTTC.

This sequence joins TRBV7-2 and TRBJ2-1; D uncertain. Germline V gene lookup returns CDR1 SGHTA and CDR2 FQGNSA. Trimming left V 5 bases short and J 4 bases short, with 12 bases between. The CDR3 loop spans 14 amino acids. This CDR3 reads CASSPTPQYNEQFF. DNA of the CDR3: TGTGCCAGCAGCCCCACCCCCCAATACAATGAGCAGTTCTTC.

This clonotype occurred many times. The rearrangement uses TRBV4-2 and TRBJ2-7, with 7 bases that match TRBD2. Germline assignment: CDR1 LGHNA and CDR2 YNFKEQ. The CDR3 consists of 16 residues. V lost 2 bases and J lost 5; bases outside the gene matches: 12. For the CDR3, the DNA is TGTGCCAGCAGCCAACAACCGGGACTACCGATCAACGAGCAGTACTTC. It specifies CASSQQPGLPINEQYF.

V is TRBV18 and J is TRBJ2-1; 8 nucleotides agree with TRBD1. The CDR3 consists of 15 residues. Looked up from germline, CDR1 is KGHSH and CDR2 is LQKENI. The trim removed 1 base at V and 5 bases at J, leaving 4 bases unmatched. The CDR3 region is CASSPRQGFDNEQFF. The CDR3 coding sequence is TGTGCCAGCTCACCACGACAGGGGTTCGACAATGAGCAGTTCTTC.

The genes are TRBV5-6 and TRBJ2-3, with D possibly matching TRBD2 (5 bases). The CDR3 is 17 amino acids. Germline V gives CDR1 SGHDT, CDR2 YYEEEE. V was cut by 3 bases and J by 0 bases, with 17 bases left in between. Here the CDR3 DNA reads TGTGCCAGCAGCTCTCCCCCCGGACTTTCTAGCACAGATACGCAGTATTTT. Its protein is CASSSPPGLSSTDTQYF.